This is a list of T cell receptor beta chains from one sample in a study of T cells in Graves' hyperthyroidism and ophthalmopathy. Using its own MiXCR run on the multiplex PCR reads, TCRdb lists one record per CDR3 protein. The sample includes 550,000 to 700,000 distinct CDR3 sequences, 46% of them seen just once. The specimen sequenced was peripheral blood or thyroid tissue (not recorded which). Source of these receptors: an adult woman with Graves' disease, either hyperthyroidism or ophthalmopathy (not recorded which). The CDR3 runs from the conserved cysteine through the conserved F or W. Fields, in order: D gene, V gene, clone size, J gene, CDR3 protein, CDR3 DNA. A D gene is named only where the DNA matches it firmly. Rows give clone size only sometimes, using once, few, many, or a class for an expanded clone.

-	TRBV7-2	many	TRBJ1-5	CASSLGQGSYSNQPQHF	TGTGCCAGCAGCTTAGGGCAAGGGTCCTATAGCAATCAGCCCCAGCATTTT
TRBD1	TRBV7-9	many	TRBJ1-6	CASSLNRGGSPLHF	TGTGCCAGCAGCTTAAACAGGGGTGGTTCACCCCTCCACTTT
-	TRBV2	-	TRBJ2-6	CASSAGEAGANVLTF	TGTGCCAGCAGCGCAGGGGAGGCTGGGGCCAACGTCCTGACTTTC
-	TRBV9	-	TRBJ1-6	CASSAWGYSPLHF	TGTGCCAGCAGCGCCTGGGGATATTCACCCCTCCACTTT
-	TRBV5-1	many	TRBJ2-5	CASSSQGSEETQYF	TGCGCCAGCAGCTCCCAGGGAAGCGAAGAGACCCAGTACTTC
-	TRBV20-1	-	TRBJ1-2	CSATLRDTTNYGYTF	TGCAGTGCCACCCTCCGGGACACAACTAACTATGGCTACACCTTC
-	TRBV5-1	few	TRBJ2-5	CASSQGRLGYETQYF	TGCGCCAGCAGCCAAGGACGGCTGGGATACGAGACCCAGTACTTC
-	TRBV12-3/TRBV12-4	once	TRBJ1-2	CASSLRTRYTF	TGTGCCAGCAGTTTAAGGACCCGCTACACCTTC
-	TRBV27	-	TRBJ2-7	CASSNWGLSEQYF	TGTGCCAGCAGTAACTGGGGTTTATCCGAGCAGTACTTC
TRBD2	TRBV5-1	-	TRBJ2-7	CASSLGAGDPHEQYF	TGCGCCAGCAGCTTGGGAGCGGGAGATCCCCACGAGCAGTACTTC
-	TRBV25-1	-	TRBJ2-6	CARPGGANVLTF	TGTGCCCGTCCCGGGGGGGCCAACGTCCTGACTTTC
-	TRBV7-9	-	TRBJ2-7	CASSAPRSDYEQYF	TGTGCCAGCAGTGCTCCAAGGTCGGACTACGAGCAGTACTTC
-	TRBV20-1	many	TRBJ2-7	CSAPGLGSYEQYF	TGCAGTGCCCCGGGACTGGGCTCCTACGAGCAGTACTTC
-	TRBV5-5	many	TRBJ1-3	CASSLFLQGSGNTIYF	TGTGCCAGCAGCTTATTCCTACAGGGATCTGGAAACACCATATATTTT
-	TRBV29-1	-	TRBJ2-5	CSFRQALTQYF	TGCAGCTTCAGACAGGCACTCACCCAGTACTTC